The TCR beta chain under discussion was sequenced for a study of shared clonotypes between healthy human individuals. Across the whole study: CD8 memory received one plate per donor, CD8 naive two, CD4 memory three and CD4 naive three. The study's findings and limits: The sampled material consisted only of blood, and tissue repertoires are likely to differ. Larger richness was generally estimated for naive than memory subsets.

Trimming pared 8 bases from V and 1 base from J, leaving 20 bases between. Germline V gene data show CDR1 as LNHDA and CDR2 as SQIVND (reference sequence). This CDR3 is built from 16 residues. As to this clone: Its antigen is undetermined.

For each subset, genomic DNA was distributed in equal portions over several immunoSEQ plates. Repertoires were generated with immunoSEQ multiplex PCR, while TCRdb's copy carries only in-frame clones and drops some. Among about 2.5 million clones listed, around 90% were seen once. This receptor was obtained from a man between 18 and 29 years old in good health. Some clones in this sample may be carry-over from other donors' samples. The sequencing input was naive CD4+ T cells from PBMCs. Subset of the sample: CD45RA+ positively selected. The gene calls are TRBV19 and TRBJ1-2; the D gene is possibly TRBD1 (5 bases). In DNA, the CDR3 is TGTGCCAGTTGCCCGGGACTCATAAGCTTTAACTATGGCTACACCTTC. Protein sequence: CASCPGLISFNYGYTF. The variable domain in full, completed from reference TRBV19 and TRBJ1-2, reads DGGITQSPKYLFRKEGQNVTLSCEQNLNHDAMYWYRQDPGQGLRLIYYSQIVNDFQKGDIAEGYSVSREKKESFPLTVTSAQKNPTAFYLCASCPGLISFNYGYTFGSGTRLTVV.